This TCR beta chain was recorded in a study of blood T cell repertoires in COVID-19. Study in general: In each case, the material was cDNA or gDNA derived from T cells, B-cell-depleted T cells, or PBMCs.

This CDR3 has 17 amino acids. V dropped 4 bases and J dropped 0; count of bases not matched to a gene: 8. Germline V gene sequence: CDR1 LNHDA, CDR2 SQIVND (reference sequence). TCRdb's copy holds only in-frame clones and misses some; the assay was immunoSEQ multiplex PCR. There are about 70,000 clones in the sample; roughly nine tenths occur only once, and around 1.6% lies in the top ten. The sequenced material came from peripheral blood. The genes are TRBV19 and TRBJ1-4; 7 positions match TRBD1. This clonotype originated in a man aged 45-65 years with acute or convalescent COVID-19. The CDR3 loop is CASSRSGQIATNEKLFF. CDR3 coding DNA: TGTGCCAGTAGTAGATCGGGACAGATTGCAACTAATGAAAAACTGTTTTTT.